One sample yielded the 10 T cell receptor beta chains listed below, sequenced in a study of blood T cell repertoires in COVID-19. This table comes from immunoSEQ multiplex PCR, and its TCRdb copy is limited to in-frame clones, with some not included. Here the sample spans approximately 220,000 clones, under 90% being singletons. Source material: PBMCs or T cells enriched from blood (not recorded which). The receptor source for this set is a woman aged 45-60 years who had been exposed to COVID-19.

This clone was picked up one time. The chain has TRBV12-3 or TRBV12-4 and TRBJ2-2, with D possibly TRBD2 on 6 matching bases. V was clipped by 3 bases and J by 6 bases, with 8 bases between them. The CDR3 spans 13 residues. CDR3 loop: CASSLGEAGELFF. CDR3 in DNA: TGTGCCAGCAGTTTGGGGGAGGCCGGGGAGCTGTTTTTT.

This CDR3 is CASSQEEAGGQETQYF. The CDR3 bases are TGCGCCAGCAGCCAAGAGGAAGCGGGGGGACAAGAGACCCAGTACTTC. The J gene is TRBJ2-5, the V gene TRBV4-1; 9 nucleotides match TRBD2. This CDR3 region has 16 residues. From germline, CDR1 is MGHRA and CDR2 YSYEKL. V dropped 0 bases and J dropped 2; count of bases not matched to a gene: 4.

This clone was seen a single time. The chain is built from TRBV28 and TRBJ2-5, with D perhaps TRBD2 (5 bases). The CDR3 is 14 amino acids. Germline CDR1 is MDHEN and CDR2 is SYDVKM. V was pared by 5 bases and J by 5 bases, with 15 bases between. CDR3 sequence: CASSPGTTGETQYF. Here the CDR3 DNA reads TGTGCCAGCAGTCCAGGCACCACGGGGGAGACCCAGTACTTC.

Only one count was recorded for this clone. This chain connects TRBV11-3 to TRBJ2-3; 10 bases are shared with TRBD1. In germline, CDR1 is SGHNT, CDR2 YENEEA. The CDR3 sequence is 15 residues long. V was pared by 3 bases and J by 1 base, with 1 base of the junction left unmatched. The DNA of the CDR3 is TGTGCCAGCAGCTTTGGACAGGGGGGCACAGATACGCAGTATTTT. Encoded protein: CASSFGQGGTDTQYF.

The chain has TRBV5-1 and TRBJ1-1; 7 bases map to TRBD1. The CDR3 is 18 amino acids. Germline V lookup: CDR1 SGHRS, CDR2 YFSETQ. V was clipped by 0 bases and J by 0 bases; unmatched bases: 11. This chain's CDR3 is CASSLDVGTDGMNTEAFF. The CDR3, as DNA: TGCGCCAGCAGCTTGGATGTCGGGACAGATGGAATGAACACTGAAGCTTTCTTT. Together with reference TRBV5-1 and TRBJ1-1, the CDR3 gives the full variable domain: KAGVTQTPRYLIKTRGQQVTLSCSPISGHRSVSWYQQTPGQGLQFLFEYFSETQRNKGNFPGRFSGRQFSNSRSEMNVSTLELGDSALYLCASSLDVGTDGMNTEAFFGQGTRLTVV.

The genes are TRBV7-8 and TRBJ2-5, with a possible D match to TRBD2 (5 bases). The germline V gene has CDR1 SGHVS and CDR2 FQNEAQ. V lost 0 bases, J lost 4 bases, and 24 bases lay in between. This CDR3 contains 19 residues. CDR3 DNA sequence: TGTGCCAGCAGCTTAGCGGACTTCGGACTCCGCCACTATTTAGAGACCCAGTACTTC. It yields the protein CASSLADFGLRHYLETQYF.

The chain uses TRBV7-3 and TRBJ1-6, with D perhaps TRBD1 (6 bases). The CDR3 is 14 amino acids. Trimming pared 5 bases from V and 10 bases from J, leaving 15 bases between. From germline, CDR1 is SGHTA and CDR2 FQGTGA. CDR3 DNA sequence: TGTGCCAGCAGCCGGTACACGAGGGGGTCACCCCTCCACTTT. Translated: CASSRYTRGSPLHF.

This clone has only one observation. The V gene is TRBV28, the J gene TRBJ1-5, with TRBD1 identical over 8 bases. CDR3 length equals 15 residues. Germline assignment: CDR1 MDHEN and CDR2 SYDVKM. Trimming cost V 5 bases and J 5 bases; bases outside gene matches: 8. CDR3 bases: TGTGCCAGCAGTCCAAGAACAGGGGGTTATCAGCCCCAGCATTTT. Amino acid sequence: CASSPRTGGYQPQHF.

V and J are TRBV18 and TRBJ2-7; tentative D call: TRBD2 (5 bases). Germline lookup yields CDR1 KGHSH and CDR2 LQKENI. With 3 bases removed from V and 7 bases from J, the gap between germline ends came to 10 bases. The CDR3 length is 12 residues. As DNA, the CDR3 is TGTGCCAGCTCACCTGATAGAGGGGAGCAGTACTTC. Translating it yields CASSPDRGEQYF.

This clone has a handful of counts. The chain uses TRBV11-2 and TRBJ2-7, with 11 nucleotides matching TRBD1. The junction had 5 bases not matched to a gene; V was cut back by 4 bases and J by 6 bases. Germline-derived CDR1 and CDR2 are SGHAT and FQNNGV. This CDR3 is 14 amino acids long. The CDR3 loop reads CASSSGQGGREQYF. In DNA form, the CDR3 reads TGTGCCAGCAGCTCGGGACAGGGGGGTCGCGAGCAGTACTTC.